Listed below are T cell receptor beta chains from one sample, sequenced in a study of cytomegalovirus exposure and HLA in healthy donors. Measured with immunoSEQ multiplex PCR; TCRdb has only the in-frame clones, and not every one. The table for this sample gives about 160,000 clones. Source material: PBMCs. The receptors were sampled from a man aged 25 to 40 in good health and CMV-seronegative. Both conserved end residues are trimmed from each CDR3.

J gene,V gene,CDR3 protein
TRBJ1-2,TRBV12-5,ASGLPPWEGINYGYT
TRBJ2-3,TRBV5-4,ASSQGTSGSTDTQY
TRBJ2-3,TRBV5-1,ASGPTSGSDTQY
TRBJ1-1,TRBV19,ASESGQNTEAF
TRBJ2-7,TRBV4-1,ASSHPQGVGYEQY
TRBJ2-3,TRBV7-2,ASSPALAGNTDTQY
TRBJ1-2,TRBV7-3,ASSPDKNYGYT
TRBJ2-5,TRBV5-1,ASSLATGVETQY
TRBJ2-7,TRBV7-8,ASSLEEGSWQY
TRBJ1-1,TRBV29-1,SGGTGGSRSTEAF
TRBJ2-1,TRBV5-6,ASSLLRLAGFNEQF
TRBJ1-1,TRBV7-7,ASSRNKNTEAF
TRBJ1-3,TRBV1,TSSHLVAETSGNTIY
TRBJ1-5,TRBV19,ASNKDRGQRGNQPQH
TRBJ1-2,TRBV7-2,ASSAYLQGDYGYT
TRBJ2-1,TRBV5-1,ASTLAGGSYNEQF
TRBJ1-2,TRBV28,ASSFETGYGYT
TRBJ2-7,TRBV7-2,ASSLAGTGAYEQY
TRBJ1-2,TRBV5-1,ASSLNWDRTSYT
TRBJ1-1,TRBV12-1,ASSYTWNTEAF
TRBJ1-1,TRBV10-1,ASSESHRGGAAAF
TRBJ2-7,TRBV11-2,ASSMIQGFYEQY
TRBJ2-4,TRBV5-1,ASRPGTIAKNIQY
TRBJ2-7,TRBV5-6,ASSPGLAGVTLSYEQY
TRBJ2-5,TRBV6-5,ASSTYRGEETQY
TRBJ2-7,TRBV7-2,ASSVIPGLADYEQY
TRBJ1-1,TRBV2,ASTQIEGNTEAF
TRBJ1-2,TRBV6-5,ASSYSRDRNYGYT
TRBJ2-7,TRBV2,ASRTSFSYEQY
TRBJ1-4,TRBV6-6,ASSIQGNEKLF
TRBJ2-5,TRBV19,ASSILGEETQY
TRBJ2-3,TRBV2,ASSNRGLTDTQY
TRBJ2-1,TRBV19,ASSTPGLYNEQF
TRBJ2-7,TRBV30,AWAAIYEQY
TRBJ2-7,TRBV18,ASSNLGHGDYEQY
TRBJ2-1,TRBV4-3,ASSQAPSVDNEQF
TRBJ2-2,TRBV10-3,AISENTANTGELF
TRBJ2-3,TRBV11-2,ASSPNRGLATDTQY
TRBJ1-1,TRBV2,ASSRDRTEAF
TRBJ1-5,TRBV6-1,ASSWTGRKPQH